Only one count was recorded for the clone carrying this T cell receptor beta chain. TCRdb's table, derived via immunoSEQ multiplex PCR, lists solely in-frame clones and lacks some. The sample includes 40,000 to 50,000 clones, around 91% seen only once; the top ten take roughly 12%. The data stem from a study of OX40 agonist ivuxolimab in advanced cancers. Across the study: All patients had ivuxolimab intravenously every 2 weeks at 0.01 to 10 mg/kg.

Looked up from germline, CDR1 is MGHRA and CDR2 is YSYEKL. The CDR3 spans 13 residues. V gave up 3 bases and J gave up 1 base, with 7 bases separating them. The specimen comprised CD4+ or CD8+ T cells sorted from blood, sampled in a trial of the OX40 agonist ivuxolimab. The sequence derives from an adult with an advanced solid tumor such as melanoma, head and neck, liver or kidney cancer. The chain uses TRBV4-1 and TRBJ2-7, with D uncertain. CDR3 in amino acids: CASSQGWSYEQYF. The CDR3 DNA is TGCGCCAGCAGCCAGGGGTGGTCCTACGAGCAGTACTTC.